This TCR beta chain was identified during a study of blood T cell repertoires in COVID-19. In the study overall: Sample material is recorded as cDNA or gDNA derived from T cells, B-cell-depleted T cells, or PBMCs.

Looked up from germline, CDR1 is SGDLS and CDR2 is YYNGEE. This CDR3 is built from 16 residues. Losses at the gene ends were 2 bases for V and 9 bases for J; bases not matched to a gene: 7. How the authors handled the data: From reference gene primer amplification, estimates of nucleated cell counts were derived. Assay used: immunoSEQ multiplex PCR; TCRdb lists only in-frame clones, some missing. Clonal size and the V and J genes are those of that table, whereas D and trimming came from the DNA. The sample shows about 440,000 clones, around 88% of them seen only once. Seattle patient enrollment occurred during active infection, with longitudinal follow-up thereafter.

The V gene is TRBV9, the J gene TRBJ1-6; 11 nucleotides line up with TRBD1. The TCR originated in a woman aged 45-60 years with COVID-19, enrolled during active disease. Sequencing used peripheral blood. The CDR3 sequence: CASSVAEGQGGSPLHF. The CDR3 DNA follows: TGTGCCAGCAGCGTGGCCGAGGGACAGGGGGGTTCACCCCTCCACTTT.